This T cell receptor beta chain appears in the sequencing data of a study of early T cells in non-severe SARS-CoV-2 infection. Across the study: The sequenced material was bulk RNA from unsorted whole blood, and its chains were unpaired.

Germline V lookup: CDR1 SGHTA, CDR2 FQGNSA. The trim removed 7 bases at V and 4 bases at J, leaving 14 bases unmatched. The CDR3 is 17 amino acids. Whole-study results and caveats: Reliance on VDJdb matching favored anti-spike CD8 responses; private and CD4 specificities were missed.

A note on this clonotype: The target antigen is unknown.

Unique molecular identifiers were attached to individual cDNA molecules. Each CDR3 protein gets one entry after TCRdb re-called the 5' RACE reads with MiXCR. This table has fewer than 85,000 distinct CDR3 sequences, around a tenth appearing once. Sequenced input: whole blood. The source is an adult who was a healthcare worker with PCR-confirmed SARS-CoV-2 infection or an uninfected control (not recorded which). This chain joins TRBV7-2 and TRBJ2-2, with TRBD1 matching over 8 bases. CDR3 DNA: TGTGCCAGCAACCCAACGATGACCGGGACAGGCACCGGGGAGCTGTTTTTT. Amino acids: CASNPTMTGTGTGELFF.